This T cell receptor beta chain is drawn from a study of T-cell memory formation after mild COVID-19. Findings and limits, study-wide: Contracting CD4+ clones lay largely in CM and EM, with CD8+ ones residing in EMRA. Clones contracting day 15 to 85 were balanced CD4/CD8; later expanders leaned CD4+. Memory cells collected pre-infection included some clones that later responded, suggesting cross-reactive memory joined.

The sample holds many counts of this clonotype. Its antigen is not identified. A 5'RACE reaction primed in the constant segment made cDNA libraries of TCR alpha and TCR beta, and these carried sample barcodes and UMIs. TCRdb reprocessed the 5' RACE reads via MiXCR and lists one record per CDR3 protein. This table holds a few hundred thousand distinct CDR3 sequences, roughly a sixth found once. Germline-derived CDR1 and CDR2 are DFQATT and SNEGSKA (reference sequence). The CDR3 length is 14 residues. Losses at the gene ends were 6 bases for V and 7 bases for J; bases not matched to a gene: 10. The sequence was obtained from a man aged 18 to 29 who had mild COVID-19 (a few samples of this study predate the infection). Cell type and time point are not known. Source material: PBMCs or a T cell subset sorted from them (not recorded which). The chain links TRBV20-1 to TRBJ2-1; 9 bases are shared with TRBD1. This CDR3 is CSASGTGRLNEQFF. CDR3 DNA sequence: TGCAGTGCGAGCGGGACAGGGAGGTTGAATGAGCAGTTCTTC.